Listed below are T cell receptor beta chains from one sample, sequenced in a study of blood T cell repertoires in COVID-19. Using immunoSEQ multiplex PCR, the repertoire was profiled, and TCRdb retains in-frame clones only, with some absent. The profile shows 110,000 to 150,000 clones, 65% to 85% of them singletons. Sequences were obtained from peripheral blood. The receptors shown here come from a human donor in a cohort sampled during active COVID-19. The CDR3 runs from the conserved cysteine through the conserved F or W. A D gene is named only where the DNA matches it firmly. Clone size is stated in some rows and not others, as once, few, many or a class when expanded.

J gene: TRBJ1-5; V gene: TRBV12-3/TRBV12-4; D gene: .; clone size: .; CDR3 protein: CASSLNSRLAQHF; CDR3 DNA: TGTGCCAGCAGTTTAAACAGTCGGCTGGCCCAGCATTTT
J gene: TRBJ2-7; V gene: TRBV6-6; D gene: .; clone size: .; CDR3 protein: CASGLQTYEQYF; CDR3 DNA: TGTGCCAGCGGGCTACAAACCTACGAGCAGTACTTC
J gene: TRBJ1-1; V gene: TRBV5-1; D gene: .; clone size: once; CDR3 protein: CASSLVGGMNTEAFF; CDR3 DNA: TGCGCCAGCAGCTTGGTCGGGGGGATGAACACTGAAGCTTTCTTT
J gene: TRBJ1-1; V gene: TRBV18; D gene: .; clone size: .; CDR3 protein: CASSPTGINTEAFF; CDR3 DNA: TGTGCCAGCTCACCTACAGGGATTAACACTGAAGCTTTCTTT
J gene: TRBJ2-7; V gene: TRBV5-4; D gene: .; clone size: .; CDR3 protein: CASSFGQPGPTTHYEQYF; CDR3 DNA: TGTGCCAGCAGCTTTGGACAACCAGGGCCTACGACCCACTACGAGCAGTACTTC
J gene: TRBJ2-7; V gene: TRBV5-1; D gene: TRBD1; clone size: .; CDR3 protein: CASSLAGTGGTEQYF; CDR3 DNA: TGCGCCAGCAGCTTGGCCGGGACAGGCGGTACCGAGCAGTACTTC
J gene: TRBJ2-3; V gene: TRBV19; D gene: TRBD2; clone size: .; CDR3 protein: CASSEALAGGTDTQYF; CDR3 DNA: TGTGCCAGTAGCGAAGCGCTAGCGGGGGGAACAGATACGCAGTATTTT
J gene: TRBJ2-3; V gene: TRBV5-1; D gene: TRBD2; clone size: .; CDR3 protein: CASSLGLAGGLTDTQYF; CDR3 DNA: TGCGCCAGCAGCTTGGGGCTAGCGGGGGGGCTAACAGATACGCAGTATTTT
J gene: TRBJ2-5; V gene: TRBV7-2; D gene: TRBD2; clone size: .; CDR3 protein: CASSPRGSGGETQYF; CDR3 DNA: TGTGCCAGCAGCCCCCGGGGTAGCGGGGGTGAGACCCAGTACTTC
J gene: TRBJ1-1; V gene: TRBV20-1; D gene: .; clone size: .; CDR3 protein: CSASEQGTEAFF; CDR3 DNA: TGCAGTGCTAGTGAACAGGGCACTGAAGCTTTCTTT
J gene: TRBJ1-6; V gene: TRBV12-3/TRBV12-4; D gene: .; clone size: .; CDR3 protein: CASSRPPSPLHF; CDR3 DNA: TGTGCCAGCAGTCGTCCTCCTTCACCCCTCCACTTT
J gene: TRBJ1-2; V gene: TRBV18; D gene: .; clone size: .; CDR3 protein: CASSAPGGGDGYTF; CDR3 DNA: TGTGCCAGCTCAGCCCCGGGGGGGGGCGACGGCTACACCTTC
J gene: TRBJ1-5; V gene: TRBV5-6; D gene: TRBD1; clone size: once; CDR3 protein: CASSLDRGLVQPQHF; CDR3 DNA: TGTGCCAGCAGCTTGGACAGGGGGCTGGTCCAGCCCCAGCATTTT
J gene: TRBJ1-6; V gene: TRBV7-9; D gene: TRBD1; clone size: .; CDR3 protein: CASSRIPGQFNSPLHF; CDR3 DNA: TGTGCCAGCAGCAGGATCCCGGGACAGTTTAATTCACCCCTCCACTTT
J gene: TRBJ2-7; V gene: TRBV29-1; D gene: TRBD1; clone size: .; CDR3 protein: CSAGTGGNNEQYF; CDR3 DNA: TGCAGCGCCGGGACAGGGGGTAATAACGAGCAGTACTTC
J gene: TRBJ1-2; V gene: TRBV10-3; D gene: .; clone size: .; CDR3 protein: CAIRARAVRTEHMINYGYTF; CDR3 DNA: TGTGCCATCAGGGCCCGAGCGGTACGGACCGAGCACATGATTAACTATGGCTACACCTTC
J gene: TRBJ1-1; V gene: TRBV12-5; D gene: .; clone size: .; CDR3 protein: CASGEQASEAFF; CDR3 DNA: TGTGCTAGTGGTGAACAGGCTTCTGAAGCTTTCTTT
J gene: TRBJ2-3; V gene: TRBV6-5; D gene: TRBD2; clone size: .; CDR3 protein: CASRTSGGRDTQYF; CDR3 DNA: TGTGCCAGCAGGACTAGCGGGGGAAGGGATACGCAGTATTTT
J gene: TRBJ1-5; V gene: TRBV6-5; D gene: TRBD1; clone size: .; CDR3 protein: CASGDRGPNQPQHF; CDR3 DNA: TGTGCCAGCGGGGACAGGGGCCCAAATCAGCCCCAGCATTTT
J gene: TRBJ2-1; V gene: TRBV4-1; D gene: .; clone size: .; CDR3 protein: CASSQGLPWEQFF; CDR3 DNA: TGCGCCAGCAGCCAAGGACTTCCGTGGGAGCAGTTCTTC
J gene: TRBJ2-7; V gene: TRBV5-1; D gene: .; clone size: once; CDR3 protein: CASRAGATSSYEQYF; CDR3 DNA: TGCGCCAGCAGGGCGGGGGCGACGAGCTCCTACGAGCAGTACTTC
J gene: TRBJ2-7; V gene: TRBV5-6; D gene: .; clone size: .; CDR3 protein: CASSLGTGWSYEQYF; CDR3 DNA: TGTGCCAGCAGCTTGGGTACGGGGTGGTCCTACGAGCAGTACTTC
J gene: TRBJ1-2; V gene: TRBV29-1; D gene: .; clone size: .; CDR3 protein: CSVGEGGGMSAF; CDR3 DNA: TGCAGCGTTGGAGAGGGGGGTGGGATGTCAGCCTTC
J gene: TRBJ1-2; V gene: TRBV10-3; D gene: .; clone size: .; CDR3 protein: CAISENPGSGYYGYTF; CDR3 DNA: TGTGCCATCAGTGAGAACCCGGGCAGCGGGTACTATGGCTACACCTTC
J gene: TRBJ1-5; V gene: TRBV15; D gene: TRBD1; clone size: .; CDR3 protein: CATSRAGTGASSGNQPQHF; CDR3 DNA: TGTGCCACCAGCAGAGCCGGGACAGGGGCGTCGTCGGGCAATCAGCCCCAGCATTTT
J gene: TRBJ2-7; V gene: TRBV5-5; D gene: .; clone size: .; CDR3 protein: CASSLVASSYEQYF; CDR3 DNA: TGTGCCAGCAGCTTGGTTGCGAGCTCCTACGAGCAGTACTTC